This is a list of T cell receptor beta chains from one sample in a study of T-cell memory formation after mild COVID-19. TCRdb reprocessed the 5' RACE reads via MiXCR and lists one record per CDR3 protein. The sample lists under 350,000 distinct CDR3 sequences; 15% to 20% were seen once. The sample taken for sequencing was PBMCs or a T cell subset sorted from them (not recorded which). These receptor sequences come from a man aged 18 to 29 who had mild COVID-19 (a few samples of this study predate the infection). Cell type and time point are not known. CDR3s include the opening cysteine and the closing phenylalanine or tryptophan. Each record gives: V gene, CDR3 protein.

>TRBV6-6
CASQNGVGNTIYF
>TRBV7-2
CASQRGAFTDTQYF
>TRBV7-9
CASSLSTGVPYTF
>TRBV12-3/TRBV12-4
CASSPSTSTEAFF
>TRBV20-1
CSAAGANLLAKNIQYF
>TRBV7-2
CASSFMGRGSTDTQYF
>TRBV7-9
CASSSLPGQGLNEQFF
>TRBV2
CASSEYAAPTDTQYF
>TRBV7-2
CASSIRWGSGANVLTF
>TRBV19
CASSRSPLGGPDTQYF
>TRBV6-6
CASSHGLAGQTGELFF
>TRBV24-1
CATSGSGGGNTEAFF
>TRBV4-3
CASSQDVGQGVTEAFF
>TRBV23-1
CASSPPDRVETEAFF